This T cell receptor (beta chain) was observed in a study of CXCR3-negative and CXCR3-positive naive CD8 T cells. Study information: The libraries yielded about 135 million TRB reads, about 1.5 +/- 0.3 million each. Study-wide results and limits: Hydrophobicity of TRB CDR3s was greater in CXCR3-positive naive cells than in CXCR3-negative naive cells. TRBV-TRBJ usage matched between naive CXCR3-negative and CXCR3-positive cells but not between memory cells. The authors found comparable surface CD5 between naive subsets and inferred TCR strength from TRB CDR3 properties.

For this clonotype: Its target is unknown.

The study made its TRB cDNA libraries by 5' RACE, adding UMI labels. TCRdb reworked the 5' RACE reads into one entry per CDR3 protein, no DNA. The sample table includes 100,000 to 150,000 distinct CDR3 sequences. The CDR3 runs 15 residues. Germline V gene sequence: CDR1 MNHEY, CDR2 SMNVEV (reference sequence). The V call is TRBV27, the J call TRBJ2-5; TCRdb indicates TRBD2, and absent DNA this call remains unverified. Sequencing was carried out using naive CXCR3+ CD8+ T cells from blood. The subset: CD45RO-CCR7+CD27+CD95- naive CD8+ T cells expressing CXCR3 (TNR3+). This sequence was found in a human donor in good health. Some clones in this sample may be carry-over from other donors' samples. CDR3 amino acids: CASSSGTSLEETQYF.